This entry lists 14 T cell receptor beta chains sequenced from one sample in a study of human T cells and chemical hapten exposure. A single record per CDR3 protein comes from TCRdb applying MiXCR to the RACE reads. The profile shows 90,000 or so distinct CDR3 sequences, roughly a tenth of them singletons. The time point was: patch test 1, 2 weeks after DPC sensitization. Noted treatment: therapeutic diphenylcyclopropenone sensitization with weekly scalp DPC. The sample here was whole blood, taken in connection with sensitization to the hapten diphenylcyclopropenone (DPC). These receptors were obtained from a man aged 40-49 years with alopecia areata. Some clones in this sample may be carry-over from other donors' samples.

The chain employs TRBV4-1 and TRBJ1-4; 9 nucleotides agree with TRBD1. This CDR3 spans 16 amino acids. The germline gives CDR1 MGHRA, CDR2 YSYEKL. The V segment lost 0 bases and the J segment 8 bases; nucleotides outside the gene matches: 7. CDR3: CASSQEDRGVGEKLFF. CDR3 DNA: TGCGCCAGCAGCCAAGAGGACAGGGGAGTTGGCGAAAAACTGTTTTTT.

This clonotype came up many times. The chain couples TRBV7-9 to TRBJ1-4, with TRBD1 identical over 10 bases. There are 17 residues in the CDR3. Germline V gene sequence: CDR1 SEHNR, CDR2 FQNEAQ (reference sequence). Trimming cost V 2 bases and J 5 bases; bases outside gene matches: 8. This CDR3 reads CASSLSRDRGSNEKLFF. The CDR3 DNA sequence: TGTGCCAGCAGCTTATCTAGGGACAGGGGATCGAATGAAAAACTGTTTTTT.

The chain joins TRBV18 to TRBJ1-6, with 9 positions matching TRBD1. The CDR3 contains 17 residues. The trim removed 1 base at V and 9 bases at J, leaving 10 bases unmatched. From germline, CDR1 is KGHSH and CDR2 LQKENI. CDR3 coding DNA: TGTGCCAGCTCACCACAAAATCTCCGGGACAGGGCTTCACCCCTCCACTTT. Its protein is CASSPQNLRDRASPLHF. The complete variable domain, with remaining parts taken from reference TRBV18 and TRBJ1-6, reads NAGVMQNPRHLVRRRGQEARLRCSPMKGHSHVYWYRQLPEEGLKFMVYLQKENIIDESGMPKERFSAEFPKEGPSILRIQQVVRGDSAAYFCASSPQNLRDRASPLHFGNGTRLTVT.

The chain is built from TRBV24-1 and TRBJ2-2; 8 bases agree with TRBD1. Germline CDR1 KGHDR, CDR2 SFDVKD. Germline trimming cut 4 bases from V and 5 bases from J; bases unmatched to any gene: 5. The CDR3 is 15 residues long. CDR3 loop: CATSDQGAGTGELFF. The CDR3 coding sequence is TGTGCCACCAGTGACCAGGGGGCAGGGACCGGGGAGCTGTTTTTT.

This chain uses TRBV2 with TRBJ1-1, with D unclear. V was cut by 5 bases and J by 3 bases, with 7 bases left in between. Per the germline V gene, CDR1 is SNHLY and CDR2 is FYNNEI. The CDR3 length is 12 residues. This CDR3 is CASSRRDTEAFF. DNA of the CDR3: TGTGCCAGCAGTCGGAGGGACACTGAAGCTTTCTTT.

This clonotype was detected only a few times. The CDR3 region has the DNA TGTGCCAGCAGCCAGACTAGCGGGACTCATGAGCAGTACGTC. It yields the protein CASSQTSGTHEQYV. The V gene is TRBV12-3 or TRBV12-4, the J gene TRBJ2-7; 11 positions match TRBD2. Trimming cost V 6 bases and J 7 bases; bases outside gene matches: 8. The length of the CDR3 is 14 residues.

The CDR3 nucleotides read TGCAGCGCTGGGACTAGCGGGAGGAGGGAGACCCAGTACTTC. Translating it yields CSAGTSGRRETQYF. The rearrangement uses TRBV29-1 and TRBJ2-5, with 15 bases lining up with TRBD2. The CDR3 totals 14 residues. Per the germline V gene, CDR1 is SQVTM and CDR2 is ANQGSEA. V gave up 7 bases and J gave up 5 bases; unmatched junction bases: 5.

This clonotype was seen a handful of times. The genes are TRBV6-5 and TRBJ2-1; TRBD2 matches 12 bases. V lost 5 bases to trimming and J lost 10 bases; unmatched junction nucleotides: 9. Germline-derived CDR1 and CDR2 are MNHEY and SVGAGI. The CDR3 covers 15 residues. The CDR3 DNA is TGTGCCAGCAGTGAAAGACTAGCGGGAGACTGGGAGCAGTTCTTC. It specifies CASSERLAGDWEQFF.

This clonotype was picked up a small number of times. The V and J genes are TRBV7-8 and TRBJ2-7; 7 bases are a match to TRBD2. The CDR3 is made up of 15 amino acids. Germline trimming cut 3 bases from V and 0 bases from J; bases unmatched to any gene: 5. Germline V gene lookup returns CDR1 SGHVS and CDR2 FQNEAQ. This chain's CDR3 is CASSLSGTFSYEQYV. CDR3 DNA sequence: TGTGCCAGCAGCTTGAGCGGGACGTTCTCCTACGAGCAGTACGTC.

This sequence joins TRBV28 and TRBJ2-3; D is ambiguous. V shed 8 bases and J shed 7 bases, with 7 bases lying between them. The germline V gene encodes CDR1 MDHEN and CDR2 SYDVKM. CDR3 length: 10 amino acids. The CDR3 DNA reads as TGTGCCAGCGGCTTCCATACGCAGTATTTT. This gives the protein CASGFHTQYF.

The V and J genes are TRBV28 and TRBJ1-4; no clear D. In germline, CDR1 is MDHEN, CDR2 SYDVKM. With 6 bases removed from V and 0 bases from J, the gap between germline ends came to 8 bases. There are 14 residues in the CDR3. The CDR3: CASRDSTTNEKLFF. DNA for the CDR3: TGTGCCAGCAGGGATTCTACAACTAATGAAAAACTGTTTTTT.

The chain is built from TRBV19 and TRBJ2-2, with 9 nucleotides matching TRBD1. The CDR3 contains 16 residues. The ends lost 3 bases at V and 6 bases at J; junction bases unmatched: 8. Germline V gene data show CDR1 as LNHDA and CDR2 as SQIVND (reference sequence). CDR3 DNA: TGTGCCAGTAGTATCATGGGACAGGGTATCGCCGGGGAGCTGTTTTTT. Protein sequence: CASSIMGQGIAGELFF.

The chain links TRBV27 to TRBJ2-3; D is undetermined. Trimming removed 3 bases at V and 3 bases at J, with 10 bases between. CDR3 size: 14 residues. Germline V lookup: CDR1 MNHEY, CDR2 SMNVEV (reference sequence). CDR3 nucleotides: TGTGCCAGCAGTTTCCCAGGCCGGACAGATACGCAGTATTTT. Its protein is CASSFPGRTDTQYF.

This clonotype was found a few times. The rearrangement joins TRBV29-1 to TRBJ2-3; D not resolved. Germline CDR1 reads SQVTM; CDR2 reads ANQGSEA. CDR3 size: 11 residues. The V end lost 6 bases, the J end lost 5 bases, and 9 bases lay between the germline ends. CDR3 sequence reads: CSVPFGDTQYF. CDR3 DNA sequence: TGCAGCGTGCCCTTTGGAGATACGCAGTATTTT.